These 30 T cell receptor beta chains were all obtained from the same sample, sequenced in a study of shared clonotypes between healthy human individuals. Generated by immunoSEQ multiplex PCR, the TCRdb table keeps only in-frame clones and is missing some. The sample has more than 1,200,000 clones; less than 99% are singletons. The sequencing sample was made of naive CD4+ T cells sorted from blood. Subset: CD45RA+ positively selected. Receptors were obtained from a man younger than 45 in good health.

J is TRBJ2-1 and V is TRBV7-2, with 12 bases identical to TRBD2. The CDR3 has 16 amino acids. Trimming at V came to 1 base and at J to 6 bases, leaving 4 bases not matched to a gene. Germline V gene lookup returns CDR1 SGHTA and CDR2 FQGNSA. The chain's CDR3 is CASSLEGTSGLNEQFF. In DNA, the CDR3 is TGTGCCAGCAGCTTAGAGGGGACTAGCGGGCTCAATGAGCAGTTCTTC.

In nucleotides, the CDR3 is TGCGCCAGCAGCGAAGGGACGGGCCCCTATTACACAGATACGCAGTATTTT. This gives the protein CASSEGTGPYYTDTQYF. The J gene is TRBJ2-3, the V gene TRBV4-3; D may be TRBD1 or TRBD2 (5 bases each). This CDR3 has 17 residues. Germline CDR1 and CDR2: LGHNA and YSLEER. V lost 5 bases to trimming and J lost 2 bases, with 20 bases between them.

The chain joins TRBV2 to TRBJ2-3, with 7 nucleotides matching TRBD1. The CDR3 spans 15 residues. In germline, CDR1 is SNHLY, CDR2 FYNNEI. Trimming took 8 bases from V and 4 from J; bases not matched to a gene: 12. The CDR3 here is CASLGDRVGADTQYF. The CDR3 DNA is TGTGCCAGCCTAGGAGACAGGGTTGGGGCAGATACGCAGTATTTT. Combining the CDR3 with reference TRBV2 and TRBJ2-3 gives the whole variable domain EPEVTQTPSHQVTQMGQEVILRCVPISNHLYFYWYRQILGQKVEFLVSFYNNEISEKSEIFDDQFSVERPDGSNFTLKIRSTKLEDSAMYFCASLGDRVGADTQYFGPGTRLTVL.

The chain employs TRBV19 and TRBJ2-5; 9 bases line up with TRBD2. This CDR3 region has 17 residues. Germline lookup yields CDR1 LNHDA and CDR2 SQIVND (reference sequence). V lost 7 bases, J lost 2 bases, and 14 bases stayed unmatched. The CDR3 sequence is CASKVGYSGRRQETQYF. The CDR3 DNA follows: TGTGCCAGTAAGGTGGGATATAGCGGGAGACGTCAAGAGACCCAGTACTTC. The full variable domain, its missing parts supplied by reference TRBV19 and TRBJ2-5, is DGGITQSPKYLFRKEGQNVTLSCEQNLNHDAMYWYRQDPGQGLRLIYYSQIVNDFQKGDIAEGYSVSREKKESFPLTVTSAQKNPTAFYLCASKVGYSGRRQETQYFGPGTRLLVL.

The chain links TRBV10-3 to TRBJ1-1; tentative D call: TRBD1 (6 bases). The CDR3 runs to 14 residues. V was shortened by 2 bases and J by 8 bases, with 15 bases between the two germline ends. From germline, CDR1 is ENHRY and CDR2 SYGVKD. The CDR3 DNA reads TGTGCCATCAGTGAGAAGTGGACAGTAACCGAAGCTTTCTTT. This encodes CAISEKWTVTEAFF.

The chain couples TRBV10-3 to TRBJ2-3; 11 bases are a match to TRBD2. V was pared by 3 bases and J by 9 bases, with 8 bases of the junction left unmatched. CDR1 is ENHRY and CDR2 is SYGVKD in the germline V gene. The CDR3 runs to 15 residues. Here the CDR3 reads CAISDSGRDRDTQYF. The CDR3 DNA sequence: TGTGCCATCAGTGATAGCGGGAGGGACAGGGACACGCAGTATTTT.

The chain links TRBV28 to TRBJ1-3; D call uncertain. The germline V gene has CDR1 MDHEN and CDR2 SYDVKM. Trimming stripped 2 bases from V and 0 bases from J, with 11 bases between. The CDR3 has 16 residues. This chain's CDR3 is CASSLVDLSSGNTIYF. Written as DNA, the CDR3 is TGTGCCAGCAGTTTAGTCGACCTGAGCTCTGGAAACACCATATATTTT. Full variable domain (rest looked up from reference TRBV28 and TRBJ1-3): DVKVTQSSRYLVKRTGEKVFLECVQDMDHENMFWYRQDPGLGLRLIYFSYDVKMKEKGDIPEGYSVSREKKERFSLILESASTNQTSMYLCASSLVDLSSGNTIYFGEGSWLTVV.

The chain carries TRBV18 and TRBJ2-3; no clear D gene. Germline loops: CDR1 KGHSH, CDR2 LQKENI. The CDR3 is 16 amino acids. V lost 3 bases to trimming and J lost 5 bases, with 18 bases between them. The DNA for the CDR3 is TGTGCCAGCTCACCTCGACCGATCAATAGGGTAGATACGCAGTATTTT. As protein: CASSPRPINRVDTQYF.

The rearrangement joins TRBV7-9 to TRBJ2-1; 11 bases align to TRBD2. Germline values: CDR1 SEHNR, CDR2 FQNEAQ (reference sequence). This CDR3 has 17 amino acids. With 5 bases clipped from V and 7 bases from J, the junction kept 13 bases outside the gene matches. For the CDR3, the DNA is TGTGCCAGCAGCCACGGGGGACTAGCGGTCTACCATAATGAGCAGTTCTTC. It translates to CASSHGGLAVYHNEQFF.

A note on this clone: A junction boundary mismatches the germline segment, possibly from a read error. This sequence joins TRBV7-7 and TRBJ2-1, with unresolved D. Germline V gene sequence: CDR1 SSHAT, CDR2 FNYEAQ (reference sequence). The CDR3 has 16 residues. The CDR3 region is CASSPLINQPYNEQFF. CDR3 nucleotides: TGTGCTAGCAGTCCACTTATAAACCAACCGTACAATGAGCAGTTCTTC.

The chain links TRBV5-1 to TRBJ2-5; D assignment may be TRBD1 or TRBD2 (6 bases each). The germline CDR1 and CDR2 sequences are SGHRS and YFSETQ. Between the trimmed V and J ends, which lost 0 bases and 4 bases, there was a span of 28 bases. The CDR3 covers 20 residues. In nucleotides, the CDR3 is TGCGCCAGCAGCTTGGTTGTTGGAGGGGGACCCGTAGCCCTCCCAGAGACCCAGTACTTC. This gives the protein CASSLVVGGGPVALPETQYF.

The chain has TRBV6-6 and TRBJ2-7; 10 positions match TRBD1. This CDR3 contains 16 residues. V trimming: 2 bases; J trimming: 7 bases; junction bases outside the gene matches: 11. The germline CDR1 and CDR2 sequences are MNHNY and SVGAGI (reference sequence). CDR3 loop: CASSYATGTGVHEQYF. As DNA, the CDR3 is TGTGCCAGCAGTTACGCTACCGGGACAGGGGTTCATGAGCAGTACTTC.

The chain links TRBV28 to TRBJ1-5, with D unclear. V lost 6 bases and J lost 4, with 10 bases in between. The germline gives CDR1 MDHEN, CDR2 SYDVKM. The CDR3 is 13 amino acids. The CDR3 protein is CASSLVLNQPQHF. The CDR3 DNA sequence: TGTGCCAGCAGCCTTGTCCTGAATCAGCCCCAGCATTTT.

This chain links TRBV19 with TRBJ2-2; D is perhaps TRBD2 (5 bases). The V gene lost 2 bases and the J gene lost 4 bases, with 26 bases spanning the gap. The CDR3 totals 20 residues. Germline V gene sequence: CDR1 LNHDA, CDR2 SQIVND (reference sequence). The CDR3 reads CASSIRPYPEAREGTGELFF. CDR3 bases: TGTGCCAGTAGTATACGGCCATATCCCGAAGCGAGGGAAGGCACCGGGGAGCTGTTTTTT.

The chain uses TRBV29-1 and TRBJ2-1, with 7 positions matching TRBD2. J was trimmed by 4 bases and V by 7 bases; bases with no gene match: 16. The length of the CDR3 is 16 residues. CDR1 and CDR2 (germline): SQVTM, ANQGSEA. The CDR3 loop is CSARSLGAGEYNEQFF. CDR3 DNA sequence: TGCAGCGCTCGCTCTCTCGGGGCGGGAGAGTACAATGAGCAGTTCTTC.

The chain joins TRBV7-2 to TRBJ1-2, with TRBD1 identical over 9 bases. Germline assignment: CDR1 SGHTA and CDR2 FQGNSA. The ends lost 1 base at V and 5 bases at J; junction bases unmatched: 8. The CDR3 extends over 16 amino acids. DNA for the CDR3: TGTGCCAGCAGCTTAGGGACAGGGGCCCACATTTATGGCTACACCTTC. Its translation is CASSLGTGAHIYGYTF.

The chain couples TRBV15 to TRBJ1-4; D is perhaps TRBD1 (6 bases). Germline V gene sequence: CDR1 LNHNV, CDR2 YYDKDF (reference sequence). The CDR3 is made up of 14 amino acids. Trimming stripped 4 bases from V and 4 bases from J, with 10 bases between. The CDR3, as DNA: TGTGCCACCAGCATAGGGGGGGATAATGAAAAACTGTTTTTT. The encoded protein is CATSIGGDNEKLFF.

The chain combines TRBV7-2 with TRBJ2-3; D is uncertain. Trimming shortened V by 2 bases and J by 0 bases, and 9 bases separated the two germline ends. Germline-derived CDR1 and CDR2 are SGHTA and FQGNSA. This CDR3 comprises 15 residues. The CDR3 protein is CASSLMRTSTDTQYF. The CDR3 DNA reads TGTGCCAGCAGCTTAATGCGAACCAGCACAGATACGCAGTATTTT.

The CDR3 bases are TGTGCCAGCAGCTTAAGTTGGGCCGGGGACAATGAGCAGTTCTTC. Translating it yields CASSLSWAGDNEQFF. The chain links TRBV7-2 to TRBJ2-1; D possibly corresponds to TRBD2 (5 bases). From germline, CDR1 is SGHTA and CDR2 FQGNSA. Trimming cost V 2 bases and J 5 bases, with 13 bases left between them. The CDR3 has 15 residues.

This clone appeared once. This chain uses TRBV11-2 with TRBJ1-4; 11 bases line up with TRBD1. V was clipped by 6 bases and J by 9 bases; unmatched bases: 9. The CDR3 runs 15 residues. CDR1 and CDR2 from the germline V gene are SGHAT and FQNNGV. CDR3 sequence (DNA): TGTGCCAGCAGACGACCGGGACAGGGGGTAAAAAAACTGTTTTTT. It codes for CASRRPGQGVKKLFF.

The chain joins TRBV6-5 to TRBJ1-1, with D unclear. Trimming left V 4 bases short and J 6 bases short, with 12 bases between. Germline V lookup: CDR1 MNHEY, CDR2 SVGAGI. CDR3 length: 13 amino acids. The CDR3 DNA reads as TGTGCCAGCAGTTCAGTAAGAGCCTCTGAAGCTTTCTTT. Translating it yields CASSSVRASEAFF.

The chain couples TRBV10-2 to TRBJ2-7; 9 bases are shared with TRBD1. After removal of 6 bases from V and 3 bases from J, the junction contained 3 bases not matched to a gene. Germline V lookup: CDR1 WSHSY, CDR2 SAAADI. The CDR3 has 13 residues. DNA for the CDR3: TGCGCCAGCAGGGGGACAGGGAACTACGAGCAGTACTTC. Protein sequence: CASRGTGNYEQYF.

Turning to this clone: One end of the junction fails to match germline, which may point to a read error. The same CDR3 can be traced to other DNA sequences in this sample. This chain joins TRBV18 and TRBJ2-5, with 7 positions matching TRBD2. This CDR3 has 14 residues. Germline CDR1 is KGHSH and CDR2 is LQKENI. The CDR3 DNA reads TGTGCCAGTTCACCGCGGGGGACCCAAGAGACCCAGTACTTC. Translated, it gives CASSPRGTQETQYF.

In DNA form, the CDR3 reads TGTGCCAGCAGCTTAGTCCGCGACAGCATAGGGTTCTTC. Translating it yields CASSLVRDSIGFF. This chain joins TRBV7-9 and TRBJ2-1, with D possibly matching TRBD1 (5 bases). The CDR3 extends over 13 amino acids. In germline, CDR1 is SEHNR, CDR2 FQNEAQ (reference sequence). V dropped 1 base and J dropped 15 bases, with 16 bases sitting between them.

CDR3 sequence: CASSLSVQGEQFF. CDR3 sequence (DNA): TGCGCCAGCAGCTTATCAGTACAAGGGGAGCAGTTCTTC. The chain links TRBV5-1 to TRBJ2-1; no clear D. Germline CDR1 SGHRS, CDR2 YFSETQ. The CDR3 contains 13 residues. Trimming cost V 2 bases and J 10 bases, with 13 bases left between them.

This clone was counted once. The gene calls are TRBV15 and TRBJ1-1; D gene uncertain. V lost 1 base to trimming and J lost 0 bases, with 9 bases between them. The CDR3 spans 15 residues. Germline V lookup: CDR1 LNHNV, CDR2 YYDKDF (reference sequence). CDR3 loop: CATSRGGNMNTEAFF. The DNA for the CDR3 is TGTGCCACCAGCAGAGGAGGTAACATGAACACTGAAGCTTTCTTT. Based on the CDR3 plus reference TRBV15 and TRBJ1-1, the full variable domain is DAMVIQNPRYQVTQFGKPVTLSCSQTLNHNVMYWYQQKSSQAPKLLFHYYDKDFNNEADTPDNFQSRRPNTSFCFLDIRSPGLGDTAMYLCATSRGGNMNTEAFFGQGTRLTVV.

V and J are TRBV14 and TRBJ2-2; D ambiguous. The V gene's germline CDR1 is SGHDN and CDR2 FVKESK. The CDR3 loop spans 12 amino acids. V shed 2 bases and J shed 6 bases, with 4 bases lying between them. The CDR3 nucleotides are TGTGCCAGCAGCCAACCGGCCGGGGAGCTGTTTTTT. Translated: CASSQPAGELFF. Full variable domain (missing parts from reference TRBV14 and TRBJ2-2): EAGVTQFPSHSVIEKGQTVTLRCDPISGHDNLYWYRRVMGKEIKFLLHFVKESKQDESGMPNNRFLAERTGGTYSTLKVQPAELEDSGVYFCASSQPAGELFFGEGSRLTVL.

The chain carries TRBV25-1 and TRBJ2-3; D remains unclear. With 2 bases removed from V and 2 bases from J, the gap between germline ends came to 17 bases. Germline V gene data show CDR1 as MGHDK and CDR2 as SYGVNS. There are 17 residues in the CDR3. CDR3 residues: CASSETLSPTLTDTQYF. CDR3 DNA sequence: TGTGCCAGCAGTGAAACATTGTCACCGACCCTCACAGATACGCAGTATTTT.

V is TRBV19 and J is TRBJ2-2, with D perhaps matching TRBD1 (5 bases). Germline assignment: CDR1 LNHDA and CDR2 SQIVND (reference sequence). With 7 bases removed from V and 7 bases from J, the gap between germline ends came to 13 bases. The CDR3 length is 13 residues. The CDR3 nucleotides are TGTGCCAGTAATCAGGGTTCAGGCGGGGAGCTGTTTTTT. Amino acid sequence: CASNQGSGGELFF. Using reference TRBV19 and TRBJ2-2 for the parts outside the CDR3, the full variable domain is DGGITQSPKYLFRKEGQNVTLSCEQNLNHDAMYWYRQDPGQGLRLIYYSQIVNDFQKGDIAEGYSVSREKKESFPLTVTSAQKNPTAFYLCASNQGSGGELFFGEGSRLTVL.

The chain employs TRBV5-1 and TRBJ2-7; 8 nucleotides match TRBD1. CDR1 is SGHRS, CDR2 YFSETQ, per germline. J lost 2 bases, V lost 4 bases, and 11 bases had no gene match. There are 16 residues in the CDR3. The CDR3 sequence: CASSISTGVGAYEQYF. The DNA of the CDR3 is TGCGCCAGCAGCATATCGACAGGGGTGGGGGCCTACGAGCAGTACTTC.